This note documents a single T cell receptor beta chain sequence. Its antigen remains unidentified. This record belongs to a study of yellow fever vaccine responses in identical twins. Study-wide results and limits: As reported, the vaccine T cell response of twins seemed partly convergent and partly personalized.

J was trimmed by 4 bases and V by 3 bases; bases with no gene match: 2. Germline values: CDR1 SQVTM, CDR2 ANQGSEA. The CDR3 has 12 amino acids. One entry per CDR3 protein results from TCRdb running MiXCR on the RT-PCR reads. The sample lists approximately 13,000 distinct CDR3 sequences; approximately 84% were seen once. Sample: T cells from blood (PBMCs), unsorted or a sorted subset (not recorded which), taken before or after yellow fever vaccination (not recorded which). The TCR comes from a young woman who received the yellow fever vaccine. The chain recombines TRBV29-1 with TRBJ2-5; 7 nucleotides agree with TRBD1. CDR3 residues: CSVDRQGETQYF. The CDR3 coding sequence is TGCAGCGTTGATCGACAGGGAGAGACCCAGTACTTC.